This TCR beta chain was retrieved from a study of long-term antiretroviral therapy in people with HIV. Sequencing relied on immunoSEQ assay v3.0, run at survey level. TCRdb's table, derived via immunoSEQ multiplex PCR, lists solely in-frame clones and lacks some. The sample holds about 24,000 clones, 85% to 95% seen once. Overall study results and limits: Transplant-donor-level diversity was not reached after ART, though diversity increased.

Post-ART PBMC samples numbered at least two per donor, and pre-ART ones at least one. Until DNA extraction, the samples held between about 0.9-10 million cryopreserved PBMC. CDR3 length: 15 amino acids. V lost 5 bases and J 7 bases, leaving 17 bases between the germline ends. Germline CDR1 is SGHTA and CDR2 is FQGNSA. About this clone: Antigen: not known.

This sequence was found in a woman aged 45-59 years with HIV. The chain is built from TRBV7-2 and TRBJ2-2; D might be TRBD1 or TRBD2, each matching 6 bases. The sample consisted of unsorted PBMCs, taken less than 5 years after starting antiretroviral therapy. DNA for the CDR3: TGTGCCAGCAGCCCAGCCGGGGGCCGAGGCGGGGAGCTGTTTTTT. It translates to CASSPAGGRGGELFF.